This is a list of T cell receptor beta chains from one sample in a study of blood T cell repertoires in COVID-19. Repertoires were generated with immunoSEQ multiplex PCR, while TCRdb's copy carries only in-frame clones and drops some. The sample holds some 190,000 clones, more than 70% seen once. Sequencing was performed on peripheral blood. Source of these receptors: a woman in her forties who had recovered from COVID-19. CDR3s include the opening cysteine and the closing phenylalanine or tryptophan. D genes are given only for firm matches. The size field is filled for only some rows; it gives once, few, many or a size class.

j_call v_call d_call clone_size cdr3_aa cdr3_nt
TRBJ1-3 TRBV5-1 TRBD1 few CASSWGQGPGNTIYF TGCGCCAGCAGCTGGGGACAGGGGCCGGGAAACACCATATATTTT
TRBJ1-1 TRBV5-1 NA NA CASSLVGGGNTEAFF TGCGCCAGCAGCTTGGTTGGCGGCGGGAACACTGAAGCTTTCTTT
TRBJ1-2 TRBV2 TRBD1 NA CASSPDRGRGYGYTF TGTGCCAGCAGTCCGGACAGGGGGCGAGGCTATGGCTACACCTTC
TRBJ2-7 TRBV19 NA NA CASSNEGDVGTQYEQYF TGTGCCAGTAGCAATGAGGGGGACGTCGGGACACAGTACGAGCAGTACTTC
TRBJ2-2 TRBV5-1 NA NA CASREGTSNTGELFF TGCGCCAGCAGGGAGGGGACTTCGAACACCGGGGAGCTGTTTTTT
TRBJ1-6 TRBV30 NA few CAWRRNLNSPLHF TGTGCCTGGAGGAGGAACCTTAATTCACCCCTCCACTTT
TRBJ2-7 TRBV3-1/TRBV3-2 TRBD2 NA CASKRTSGEDTYEQYF TGTGCCAGCAAACGGACTAGCGGGGAGGACACCTACGAGCAGTACTTC
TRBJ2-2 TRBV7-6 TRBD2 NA CASSLVLAGTGELFF TGTGCCAGCAGCTTAGTTCTAGCGGGAACCGGGGAGCTGTTTTTT
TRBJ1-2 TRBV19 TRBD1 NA CASIGQGYGYTF TGTGCCAGTATAGGACAGGGATACGGCTACACCTTC
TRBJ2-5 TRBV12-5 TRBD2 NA CASGLGLAVQETQYF TGTGCTAGTGGTTTAGGGCTAGCGGTTCAAGAGACCCAGTACTTC
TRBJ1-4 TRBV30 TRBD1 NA CAWRSGTGVEKLFF TGTGCCTGGAGGTCCGGGACAGGGGTTGAAAAACTGTTTTTT
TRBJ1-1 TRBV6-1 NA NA CASSEHMNTEAFF TGTGCCAGCAGTGAGCACATGAACACTGAAGCTTTCTTT
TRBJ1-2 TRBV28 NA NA CASSFWRSGYTF TGTGCCAGCAGTTTCTGGCGGTCTGGCTACACCTTC
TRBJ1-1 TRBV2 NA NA CASRFGSRGLSGGGNTEAFF TGTGCCAGCAGGTTTGGGTCAAGGGGACTCAGCGGCGGAGGGAACACTGAAGCTTTCTTT
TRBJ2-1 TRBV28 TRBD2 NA CASSSQWGSSGRAPDEQFF TGTGCCAGCAGTTCCCAGTGGGGTTCTAGCGGGAGGGCCCCTGATGAGCAGTTCTTC
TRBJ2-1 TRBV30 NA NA CAWSERLALGYEQFF TGTGCCTGGAGCGAACGGCTAGCGCTTGGGTATGAGCAGTTCTTC
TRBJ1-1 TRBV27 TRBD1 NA CASRIDRENTEAFF TGTGCCAGCAGGATAGACAGGGAGAACACTGAAGCTTTCTTT
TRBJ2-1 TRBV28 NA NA CASSRFGDTRPYNEQFF TGTGCCAGCAGTCGCTTCGGGGACACGCGACCCTACAATGAGCAGTTCTTC
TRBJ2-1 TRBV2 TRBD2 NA CASTLTSEVHNEQFF TGTGCCAGCACCCTTACTAGCGAGGTGCACAATGAGCAGTTCTTC